This TCR beta chain is from a study of blood T cell repertoires in COVID-19. Study summary: Specimens from acute and convalescent COVID-19 originated in the United States, Italy and Spain.

The assay was immunoSEQ multiplex PCR, and TCRdb's table has in-frame clones only and misses some. The top ten clones hold roughly 26% of a sample with more than 30,000 clones, around nine tenths of them seen once. Germline V lookup: CDR1 LNHDA, CDR2 SQIVND (reference sequence). The CDR3 is 14 amino acids. The V gene lost 3 bases and the J gene lost 2 bases, with 9 bases spanning the gap. The V and J genes are TRBV19 and TRBJ2-3; TRBD2 is a possible D gene (5 bases). Sequences were obtained from peripheral blood. This receptor was taken from a woman older than 75 with active or convalescent COVID-19. CDR3 nucleotide sequence: TGTGCCAGTAGTATTGAAGCGGACACAGATACGCAGTATTTT. This translates into CASSIEADTDTQYF.